The subject of this entry is one T cell receptor (beta chain). As yet, its antigen is unknown. Clones were read by immunoSEQ multiplex PCR, and TCRdb kept only the in-frame ones, dropping some. The sample consists of about 46,000 clones, roughly 82% of them appearing once. The data were taken from a study of memory B cells and T cells in multiple sclerosis. Germline CDR1 KGHSH, CDR2 LQKENI. The CDR3 consists of 14 residues. The V gene lost 5 bases and the J gene lost 8 bases, with 15 bases spanning the gap. General study findings and limits: Normalization was needed because clone-set size differences affected shared clonotype counts.

After stimulus-free culture, autoproliferating CFSE-dim and non-proliferating CFSE-high T cells were sequenced separately. Fewer than 65 million CFSE-labeled PBMCs were cultured 7 days unstimulated, then replicate wells were pooled. PBMCs were labeled with approximately 0.53 uM CFSE and cultured without exogenous stimuli. This TCR came from a human donor with multiple sclerosis. The rearrangement links TRBV18 to TRBJ1-4; perhaps TRBD1 as D (6 bases). The specimen sequenced was PBMCs from blood kept in culture. In DNA form, the CDR3 reads TGTGCCAGCTCATCTTCAACCGGGACAGAAAAACTGTTTTTT. Residues: CASSSSTGTEKLFF.